The next 21 T cell receptor beta chains were all read from a single sample in a study of identical twins (dated by TCRdb to the mid-2010s). The library was made by 5' RACE. Instrument on record: Illumina HiSeq 2000. The public reads were reprocessed in TCRdb via fastp at Q25 and MiXCR, keeping in-frame beta chains. Entries are consolidated by CDR3 protein sequence, retaining the most common genes and DNA. The sample data list 250,000 or so distinct CDR3 sequences, and approximately 8.3% of these were observed just once. The ten largest make up less than 4% of the sample. The same sample was also used in a study of yellow fever vaccine responses in identical twins.

Sample: CD8+ T cells sorted from blood. Source of these receptors: a woman under 30 in good health.

Many counts were recorded for this clonotype. The rearrangement joins TRBV12-3 or TRBV12-4 to TRBJ2-1; possible D gene TRBD1, 5 bases. V dropped 7 bases and J dropped 6 bases, with 16 bases sitting between them. The CDR3 is 14 amino acids. This CDR3 reads CASTRTTRPNEQFF. The CDR3 bases are TGTGCCAGCACCCGGACAACAAGGCCCAATGAGCAGTTCTTC.

This clonotype was observed many times. The rearrangement links TRBV15 to TRBJ2-1, with D uncertain. The CDR3 contains 14 residues. The V gene's germline CDR1 is LNHNV and CDR2 YYDKDF (reference sequence). The V gene lost 6 bases and the J gene lost 0 bases, with 9 bases spanning the gap. DNA for the CDR3: TGTGCCACCAGTGGACCGCCCTCCTACAATGAGCAGTTCTTC. It codes for CATSGPPSYNEQFF.

V and J are TRBV29-1 and TRBJ2-7, with 7 bases matching TRBD2. The CDR3 extends over 13 amino acids. Per germline, CDR1 SQVTM and CDR2 ANQGSEA. With V trimmed by 6 bases and J by 0 bases, 5 bases remained unmatched. The chain's CDR3 is CSVPRGSSYEQYF. CDR3 DNA: TGCAGCGTACCGCGGGGGAGCTCCTACGAGCAGTACTTC.

V and J are TRBV20-1 and TRBJ2-2, with D perhaps TRBD1 (6 bases). The ends were cut back, 6 bases at V and 4 bases at J, with 18 bases in the middle. The CDR3 loop spans 15 amino acids. Germline lookup yields CDR1 DFQATT and CDR2 SNEGSKA (reference sequence). The CDR3 here is CSANTYRDGTGELFF. Written as DNA, the CDR3 is TGCAGTGCCAACACCTACAGGGATGGCACCGGGGAGCTGTTTTTT.

This clonotype was recorded a few times. The rearrangement uses TRBV12-3 or TRBV12-4 and TRBJ2-5; TRBD2 matches at 13 bases. The length of the CDR3 is 16 residues. V lost 5 bases, J lost 2 bases, and 5 bases stayed unmatched. CDR3 amino acids: CASSLLAGGSQETQYF. Here the CDR3 DNA reads TGTGCCAGCAGTCTACTAGCGGGAGGGTCTCAAGAGACCCAGTACTTC.

This clonotype was observed at least ten times. V and J are TRBV9 and TRBJ1-1; D remains ambiguous. This CDR3 is built from 14 residues. The germline V gene encodes CDR1 SGDLS and CDR2 YYNGEE. Trimming left V 5 bases short and J 1 base short, with 12 bases between. As DNA, the CDR3 is TGTGCCAGCAGTGTTCGTGATGCGAACACTGAAGCTTTCTTT. It is translated as CASSVRDANTEAFF.

This clonotype was seen many times. The CDR3, as DNA: TGTGCCAGCAGTTTTTTGCCTGGGGGCGGGAGTTTTGGCGAGCAGTTCTTC. Amino acids: CASSFLPGGGSFGEQFF. The chain links TRBV6-5 to TRBJ2-1; a possible D gene is TRBD2 (7 bases). The CDR3 is made up of 17 amino acids. Germline V gives CDR1 MNHEY, CDR2 SVGAGI. The V end was cut by 4 bases, the J end by 10 bases, with 26 bases between.

This clonotype was recorded a few times. This chain uses TRBV19 with TRBJ1-4, with TRBD1 as a possible D gene (5 bases). With 0 bases removed from V and 3 bases from J, the gap between germline ends came to 11 bases. Germline V gives CDR1 LNHDA, CDR2 SQIVND (reference sequence). This CDR3 is 16 amino acids long. The CDR3 here is CASSIDQAGPNEKLFF. The CDR3 nucleotides are TGTGCCAGTAGTATAGATCAGGCAGGGCCTAATGAAAAACTGTTTTTT.

This clonotype appeared many times. This chain joins TRBV29-1 and TRBJ2-4; D not resolved. Germline CDR1 reads SQVTM; CDR2 reads ANQGSEA. V was trimmed by 2 bases and J by 2 bases, leaving 13 bases between them. This CDR3 spans 15 amino acids. The CDR3 DNA reads TGCAGCGTTGAACGGCCGACCGAGACCAAAAACATTCAGTACTTC. It encodes CSVERPTETKNIQYF.

This clonotype was counted many times. V gene TRBV12-3 or TRBV12-4 combines with J gene TRBJ2-7, with 8 bases that match TRBD2. Germline trimming cut 5 bases from V and 2 bases from J; bases unmatched to any gene: 11. This CDR3 region has 16 residues. CDR3 in amino acids: CASSHKRGPLTYEQYF. The CDR3 DNA is TGTGCCAGCAGTCATAAGCGGGGGCCCTTAACCTACGAGCAGTACTTC.

This rearrangement joins TRBV5-1 to TRBJ2-7; maybe TRBD2 (5 bases). The CDR3 is 15 residues long. V dropped 0 bases and J dropped 0 bases, with 10 bases sitting between them. Germline CDR1 reads SGHRS; CDR2 reads YFSETQ. The CDR3 reads CASSLVGGSSYEQYF. In DNA form, the CDR3 reads TGCGCCAGCAGCTTGGTTGGCGGGTCCTCCTACGAGCAGTACTTC.

This chain joins TRBV5-6 and TRBJ2-7, with D maybe TRBD1 (6 bases). The CDR3 totals 18 residues. Germline CDR1 reads SGHDT; CDR2 reads YYEEEE. V lost 0 bases to trimming and J lost 4 bases, with 23 bases between them. The CDR3 reads CASSLDSLFVGQKYEQYF. CDR3 bases: TGTGCCAGCAGCTTGGACTCGTTATTTGTGGGACAAAAATACGAGCAGTACTTC.

This chain uses TRBV3-1 with TRBJ1-1, with TRBD1 matching 10 bases. CDR1 and CDR2 (germline): LGHDT, YNNKEL (reference sequence). The CDR3 is 15 amino acids. V dropped 2 bases and J dropped 3; count of bases not matched to a gene: 3. The CDR3 DNA reads TGTGCCAGCAGCCAATGGGACAGGGGTCACACTGAAGCTTTCTTT. Residues: CASSQWDRGHTEAFF.

The table lists this clonotype with many counts. V usage is TRBV5-6 and J usage is TRBJ2-1; D remains unclear. CDR3 length: 11 amino acids. CDR1 SGHDT and CDR2 YYEEEE come from the germline V gene. Trimming left V 1 base short and J 7 bases short, with 3 bases between. The CDR3 region has the DNA TGTGCCAGCAGCTTGCGAAATGAGCAGTTCTTC. Translated, it gives CASSLRNEQFF.

This clonotype has a count of ten or more. The chain has TRBV5-1 and TRBJ2-7; 7 bases map to TRBD2. After removal of 0 bases from V and 4 bases from J, the junction contained 7 bases not matched to a gene. This CDR3 comprises 15 residues. Looked up from germline, CDR1 is SGHRS and CDR2 is YFSETQ. The CDR3 protein is CASSLAQRGEYEQYF. The CDR3 DNA reads TGCGCCAGCAGCTTGGCTCAGCGGGGCGAGTACGAGCAGTACTTC.

In its sample, this clonotype was seen many times. The rearrangement joins TRBV29-1 to TRBJ2-1, with a weak D call TRBD2 (6 bases). Between the trimmed V and J ends, which lost 2 bases and 6 bases, there was a span of 23 bases. CDR3 length equals 17 residues. Germline V gives CDR1 SQVTM, CDR2 ANQGSEA. CDR3 in DNA: TGCAGCGTTGAAACGGGGGATGGGGGAGAGACCCTCAATGAGCAGTTCTTC. This codes for CSVETGDGGETLNEQFF.

This clonotype has a count of ten or more. CDR3 sequence reads: CASSQPAEGSNQPQHF. For the CDR3, the DNA is TGCGCCAGCAGCCAGCCGGCGGAGGGTAGCAATCAGCCCCAGCATTTT. The chain joins TRBV4-1 to TRBJ1-5; D is uncertain. The CDR3 runs to 16 residues. V was trimmed by 3 bases and J by 0 bases, leaving 12 bases between them. Germline CDR1 is MGHRA and CDR2 is YSYEKL.

In its sample, this clonotype was seen many times. The rearrangement uses TRBV11-2 and TRBJ2-7; the D is unclear. CDR3 length equals 16 residues. CDR1 and CDR2 from the germline V gene are SGHAT and FQNNGV. The V end lost 2 bases, the J end lost 3 bases, and 17 bases lay between the germline ends. CDR3 residues: CASSLRASLGGYEQYF. In DNA form, the CDR3 reads TGTGCCAGCAGCTTAAGGGCCTCACTGGGTGGCTACGAGCAGTACTTC.

This clonotype has a handful of counts. The chain joins TRBV30 to TRBJ2-5; TRBD2 might be the D (7 bases). Trimming removed 7 bases from V and 2 bases from J, with 14 bases in between. Germline V lookup: CDR1 GTSNPN, CDR2 SVGIG (reference sequence). This CDR3 region has 13 residues. In DNA, the CDR3 is TGTGCCTCCGGGGAGGGGGGTCAAGAGACCCAGTACTTC. This sequence encodes CASGEGGQETQYF.

This clonotype was recorded many times. The chain couples TRBV25-1 to TRBJ2-7, with 7 nucleotides matching TRBD1. Trimming cost V 7 bases and J 1 base; bases outside gene matches: 4. This CDR3 is 13 amino acids long. Germline V gene sequence: CDR1 MGHDK, CDR2 SYGVNS. This CDR3 reads CASKRDSSYEQYF. The CDR3 bases are TGTGCCAGCAAACGGGACAGTTCCTACGAGCAGTACTTC.

The chain uses TRBV4-3 and TRBJ2-1, with D tentatively TRBD1 or TRBD2 (5 bases each). The CDR3 totals 16 residues. V dropped 0 bases and J dropped 3 bases, with 12 bases sitting between them. CDR1 and CDR2 from the germline V gene are LGHNA and YSLEER. The CDR3 sequence: CASSQDGGIGYNEQFF. CDR3 sequence (DNA): TGCGCCAGCAGCCAAGATGGGGGAATAGGCTACAATGAGCAGTTCTTC.